The 14 T cell receptor beta chains below were found in one sample sequenced in a study of metastatic and nonmetastatic thyroid tumors. Via MiXCR, TCRdb re-called the PCR reads. The table includes about 38,000 clones, about 45% detected once. Treatment of any kind had been given to no patient before thyroid surgery. Sequences were obtained from tumor tissue. These receptors all come from a male donor with papillary thyroid cancer or a benign thyroid nodule (not recorded which). Some clones in this sample may be carry-over from other donors' samples.

As DNA, the CDR3 is TGTGCCAGCACCTTTCCCGAGGGGTTGGTGCAGTTCTTC. This translates into CASTFPEGLVQFF. The chain is built from TRBV6-1 and TRBJ2-1; D could derive from TRBD1 or TRBD2 (5 bases each). V gave up 7 bases and J gave up 12 bases, with 19 bases separating them. The germline gives CDR1 MNHNS, CDR2 SASEGT. The CDR3 extends over 13 amino acids.

The rearrangement joins TRBV4-1 to TRBJ2-7, with 13 bases lining up with TRBD2. CDR3 length: 15 amino acids. The germline CDR1 and CDR2 sequences are MGHRA and YSYEKL. The ends lost 4 bases at V and 7 bases at J; junction bases unmatched: 7. CDR3 in DNA: TGCGCCAGCAGCCCGATAACGGGACTAGCGGGAGAGCAGTACTTC. As protein: CASSPITGLAGEQYF.

The chain couples TRBV6-1 to TRBJ2-7; D is uncertain. Trimming left V 6 bases short and J 2 bases short, with 17 bases between. The CDR3 length is 15 residues. From germline, CDR1 is MNHNS and CDR2 SASEGT. The CDR3 nucleotides read TGTGCCAGCAGATATCAGGCGAAGGGAACCTACGAGCAGTACTTC. Encoded protein: CASRYQAKGTYEQYF.

This chain connects TRBV5-1 to TRBJ1-1; 8 bases align to TRBD1. Germline trimming cut 3 bases from V and 0 bases from J; bases unmatched to any gene: 4. Germline CDR1 SGHRS, CDR2 YFSETQ. The CDR3 extends over 15 amino acids. CDR3 amino acids: CASSSPGGMNTEAFF. The CDR3 bases are TGCGCCAGCAGCTCCCCAGGGGGCATGAACACTGAAGCTTTCTTT.

V gene TRBV28 combines with J gene TRBJ2-1; TRBD1 is a possible D gene (6 bases). V was clipped by 5 bases and J by 0 bases, with 14 bases between them. Germline lookup yields CDR1 MDHEN and CDR2 SYDVKM. This CDR3 contains 16 residues. The CDR3 sequence is CASSLDRGTSYNEQFF. CDR3 DNA: TGTGCCAGCAGTCTGGACAGAGGCACCTCCTACAATGAGCAGTTCTTC.

J is TRBJ1-1 and V is TRBV28, with D hard to call. The germline gives CDR1 MDHEN, CDR2 SYDVKM. Trimming removed 6 bases at V and 1 base at J, with 9 bases between. The CDR3 is made up of 13 amino acids. The CDR3 DNA is TGTGCCAGCAGCCCGCACCAGAACACTGAAGCTTTCTTT. It codes for CASSPHQNTEAFF.

This clone was counted a few times. In the same sample, other DNA sequences code for this CDR3. The chain recombines TRBV11-2 with TRBJ2-5; weak D call: TRBD1 (6 bases). CDR1 and CDR2 from the germline V gene are SGHAT and FQNNGV. The CDR3 has 17 amino acids. V was shortened by 5 bases and J by 2 bases, with 21 bases between the two germline ends. CDR3 amino acids: CASSGPGQLVGQETQYF. DNA of the CDR3: TGTGCCAGCAGCGGACCTGGACAGTTAGTGGGTCAAGAGACCCAGTACTTC.

The genes are TRBV30 and TRBJ1-5; 7 positions match TRBD1. The CDR3 totals 14 residues. V trimming: 2 bases; J trimming: 7 bases; junction bases outside the gene matches: 8. Germline-derived CDR1 and CDR2 are GTSNPN and SVGIG (reference sequence). Written as DNA, the CDR3 is TGTGCCTGGAGTTTTGGAGGGGGCGGACAGCCCCAGCATTTT. Its translation: CAWSFGGGGQPQHF.

This chain uses TRBV6-4 with TRBJ2-3; 10 bases agree with TRBD2. The CDR3 has 15 amino acids. Germline V gene sequence: CDR1 MRHNA, CDR2 SNTAGT. Losses at the gene ends were 5 bases for V and 4 bases for J; bases not matched to a gene: 6. The CDR3 loop reads CASSPSSGGSDTQYF. The CDR3 nucleotides read TGTGCCAGCAGTCCCTCTAGCGGGGGTTCAGATACGCAGTATTTT.

This chain joins TRBV4-1 and TRBJ2-2; D is possibly TRBD2 (6 bases). This CDR3 has 15 amino acids. Deletions cut 4 bases from V and 1 base from J, with 10 bases between. Germline values: CDR1 MGHRA, CDR2 YSYEKL. This CDR3 reads CASSPGERNTGELFF. The CDR3 DNA reads as TGCGCCAGCAGCCCGGGGGAGCGGAACACCGGGGAGCTGTTTTTT.

This clone was counted between two and nine times. The V call is TRBV6-1, the J call TRBJ2-3; 9 bases agree with TRBD2. From germline, CDR1 is MNHNS and CDR2 SASEGT. CDR3 size: 18 residues. Trimming at V came to 6 bases and at J to 2 bases, leaving 15 bases not matched to a gene. The CDR3 DNA sequence: TGTGCCAGCAGACGCGGGACTAGCCAGGGGGGTCCCACAGATACGCAGTATTTT. It translates to CASRRGTSQGGPTDTQYF.

This chain uses TRBV6-1 with TRBJ1-2, with D maybe TRBD1 (6 bases). The CDR3 is 16 residues long. The germline V gene has CDR1 MNHNS and CDR2 SASEGT. V was trimmed by 6 bases and J by 1 base, leaving 18 bases between them. CDR3 loop: CASRPRGLRINYGYTF. Written as DNA, the CDR3 is TGTGCCAGCAGACCCCGGGGGCTGCGAATTAACTATGGCTACACCTTC.

This chain uses TRBV18 with TRBJ2-5, with D maybe TRBD1 (5 bases). The germline V and J ends were trimmed by 6 bases and 2 bases, with 10 bases remaining between them. This CDR3 has 13 amino acids. Germline lookup yields CDR1 KGHSH and CDR2 LQKENI. The CDR3: CASSRDRQETQYF. In DNA, the CDR3 is TGTGCCAGCTCTCGCGACAGACAAGAGACCCAGTACTTC.

The chain uses TRBV4-1 and TRBJ2-7; D unresolved. CDR3 size: 12 residues. Germline assignment: CDR1 MGHRA and CDR2 YSYEKL. Trimming cost V 4 bases and J 6 bases, with 10 bases left between them. DNA of the CDR3: TGCGCCAGCAGCCCCCCCCGTGGCGAGCAGTACTTC. It codes for CASSPPRGEQYF.